This TCR beta chain emerged from a study of patients and donors after allogeneic stem cell transplantation. V lost 0 bases to trimming and J lost 1 base, with 6 bases between them. CDR3 length: 14 amino acids. Germline values: CDR1 MNHEY, CDR2 SMNVEV (reference sequence). TCRdb analysed the RT-PCR reads with MiXCR anew, one entry per CDR3 protein. Of 20,000 or so distinct CDR3 sequences in the sample, 4.5% to 5.5% were seen once. Specimen: blood, either unsorted or a sorted T cell fraction (not recorded which). The TCR originated in a human donor who was either an allogeneic HSCT recipient or a stem cell or donor lymphocyte infusion donor (not recorded which). It is not recorded whose cells these are; they may come from a transplant donor. This rearrangement joins TRBV27 to TRBJ1-2; D not resolved. CDR3 nucleotides: TGTGCCAGCAGTTTATCGCCGCGTAACTATGGCTACACCTTC. Its protein product is CASSLSPRNYGYTF.